The T cell receptor beta chain described here comes from a study of vaccination and CD4 T cells after COVID-19. The time point here: late sampling 161 to 241 days after vaccination in three convalescent patients. Regarding treatment: roughly 10-day PBMC culture with coronavirus spike peptide pools or control peptides (ViraFEST assay). In regard to this clonotype: As yet, its antigen is unknown.

Sequencing of cultured CD4+ T cell DNA used the Oncomine TCR Beta short-read assay. TCRdb redid the calling of the PCR reads with MiXCR, one entry per CDR3 protein. The data show about 20,000 distinct CDR3 sequences, roughly 38% seen once. This CDR3 comprises 14 residues. In germline, CDR1 is LNHDA, CDR2 SQIVND (reference sequence). V was pared by 7 bases and J by 0 bases, with 3 bases of the junction left unmatched. The chain uses TRBV19 and TRBJ2-1; 7 nucleotides match TRBD1. This material consisted of CD4+ T cells from blood, cultured in vitro, taken about 7 months after SARS-CoV-2 vaccination. This TCR was sampled from a human donor who had recovered from COVID-19. The CDR3 bases are TGTGCCAGTACCAGGGACAGCTCCTACAATGAGCAGTTCTTC. Its translation is CASTRDSSYNEQFF.